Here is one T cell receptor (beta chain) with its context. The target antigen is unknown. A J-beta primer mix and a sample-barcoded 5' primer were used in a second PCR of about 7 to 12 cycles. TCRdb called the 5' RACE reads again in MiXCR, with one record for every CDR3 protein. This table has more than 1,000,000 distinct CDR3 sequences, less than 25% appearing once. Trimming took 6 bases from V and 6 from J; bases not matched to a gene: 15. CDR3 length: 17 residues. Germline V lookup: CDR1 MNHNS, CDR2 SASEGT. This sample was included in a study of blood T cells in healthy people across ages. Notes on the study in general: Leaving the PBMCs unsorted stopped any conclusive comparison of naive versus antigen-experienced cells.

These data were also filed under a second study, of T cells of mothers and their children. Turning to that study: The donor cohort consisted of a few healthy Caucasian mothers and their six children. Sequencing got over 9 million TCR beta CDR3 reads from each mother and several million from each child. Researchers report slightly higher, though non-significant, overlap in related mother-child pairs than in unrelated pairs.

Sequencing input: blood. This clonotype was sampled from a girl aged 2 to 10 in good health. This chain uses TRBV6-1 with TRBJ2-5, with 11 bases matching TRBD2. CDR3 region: CASSPTSGGPHPQTQYF. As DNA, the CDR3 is TGTGCCAGCAGCCCTACTAGCGGGGGACCCCACCCCCAGACCCAGTACTTC.